A single sample gave rise to the 19 T cell receptor beta chains below, sequenced in a study of blood T cell repertoires in COVID-19. TCRdb's table, derived via immunoSEQ multiplex PCR, lists solely in-frame clones and lacks some. The repertoire holds about 390,000 clones, with 80% to 90% as singletons. Sequenced material: peripheral blood. These receptor sequences come from a woman aged 55 to 70 with COVID-19, enrolled during active disease.

The chain uses TRBV5-5 and TRBJ1-1, with TRBD1 identical over 7 bases. CDR1 SGHKS and CDR2 YYEKEE come from the germline V gene (reference sequence). CDR3 length equals 15 residues. V lost 4 bases and J lost 0; bases outside the gene matches: 6. This CDR3 reads CASSKGQVMNTEAFF. The CDR3 nucleotides are TGTGCCAGCAGCAAAGGACAGGTGATGAACACTGAAGCTTTCTTT.

This rearrangement joins TRBV3-1 (or the pseudogene TRBV3-2) to TRBJ2-3; D is possibly TRBD2 (7 bases). Germline CDR1 reads LGHDT; CDR2 reads YNNKEL (reference sequence). CDR3 length: 17 amino acids. V shed 4 bases and J shed 3 bases, with 20 bases lying between them. The CDR3 DNA is TGTGCCAGCAGCCTTCGGACAGTTTGGGGGGGAACAGATACGCAGTATTTT. This encodes CASSLRTVWGGTDTQYF.

This clone turned up a few times. This sequence joins TRBV5-6 and TRBJ1-3; TRBD1 matches at 9 bases. CDR3 length: 15 amino acids. V was clipped by 4 bases and J by 2 bases; unmatched bases: 4. Germline CDR1 reads SGHDT; CDR2 reads YYEEEE. The CDR3: CASSRRDRAGNTIYF. The CDR3 DNA reads TGTGCCAGCAGCCGGAGGGACAGGGCTGGAAACACCATATATTTT.

This clone was counted a single time. The CDR3: CASSPRINQPQHF. As DNA, the CDR3 is TGTGCCAGCAGTCCGCGAATCAATCAGCCCCAGCATTTT. The genes are TRBV28 and TRBJ1-5; D remains ambiguous. V was trimmed by 5 bases and J by 3 bases, leaving 8 bases between them. The V gene's germline CDR1 is MDHEN and CDR2 SYDVKM. CDR3 length equals 13 residues.

The V gene is TRBV21-1, the J gene TRBJ2-1; the D call in the table, TRBD2, was not verified against the DNA. TRBV21-1 is a recognized pseudogene. This CDR3 is built from 15 residues. This chain's CDR3 is CASSNIGVSSNEQFF. The CDR3 DNA follows: TGTGCCAGCAGCAATATCGGGGTTTCTAGCAATGAGCAGTTCTTC.

This chain joins TRBV3-1 (or the pseudogene TRBV3-2) and TRBJ1-3; D unresolved. The germline gives CDR1 LGHDT, CDR2 YNNKEL (reference sequence). The CDR3 is 13 residues long. The V and J ends lost 4 bases and 4 bases respectively, with 8 bases between them. The CDR3 loop reads CASSRSGGNTIYF. The CDR3 DNA sequence: TGTGCCAGCAGCCGTTCGGGGGGAAACACCATATATTTT.

This clone was detected only a few times. The chain has TRBV30 and TRBJ1-2; TRBD1 matches 9 bases. The CDR3 totals 13 residues. With 0 bases clipped from V and 6 bases from J, the junction kept 2 bases outside the gene matches. From germline, CDR1 is GTSNPN and CDR2 SVGIG (reference sequence). The CDR3 reads CAWSVRTGDGYTF. The CDR3 DNA sequence: TGTGCCTGGAGTGTTAGGACAGGGGATGGCTACACCTTC.

The chain has TRBV5-6 and TRBJ1-6; D possibly corresponds to TRBD1 (6 bases). CDR1 SGHDT and CDR2 YYEEEE come from the germline V gene. CDR3 size: 15 residues. The V end was cut by 4 bases, the J end by 10 bases, with 18 bases between. The CDR3 sequence is CASSTPRRQGSPLHF. The CDR3 bases are TGTGCCAGCAGCACCCCCCGACGGCAGGGGTCACCCCTCCACTTT.

The chain recombines TRBV15 with TRBJ1-1; the D is unclear. V was shortened by 6 bases and J by 1 base, with 6 bases between the two germline ends. The CDR3 totals 12 residues. CDR1 is LNHNV and CDR2 is YYDKDF in the germline V gene (reference sequence). CDR3 nucleotide sequence: TGTGCCACCAGTCGTTGGAACACTGAAGCTTTCTTT. Protein: CATSRWNTEAFF.

V gene TRBV3-1 (or the pseudogene TRBV3-2) combines with J gene TRBJ2-3, with D perhaps TRBD1 (6 bases). V lost 2 bases and J lost 4, with 16 bases in between. The CDR3 is 16 amino acids. The germline gives CDR1 LGHDT, CDR2 YNNKEL (reference sequence). The CDR3 nucleotides read TGTGCCAGCAGCCAAACGGGACATGGAAACGCAGATACGCAGTATTTT. Translation gives CASSQTGHGNADTQYF.

V and J are TRBV19 and TRBJ1-5, with D possibly matching TRBD1 (6 bases). The V gene's germline CDR1 is LNHDA and CDR2 SQIVND (reference sequence). This CDR3 is built from 15 residues. Trimming left V 6 bases short and J 2 bases short, with 14 bases between. CDR3 DNA sequence: TGTGCCAGTAGCATCGCAGGGGCCCGCAATCAGCCCCAGCATTTT. It yields the protein CASSIAGARNQPQHF.

V is TRBV30 and J is TRBJ1-1; possibly TRBD1 for D (5 bases). The length of the CDR3 is 16 residues. Germline V lookup: CDR1 GTSNPN, CDR2 SVGIG (reference sequence). Trimming shortened V by 1 base and J by 0 bases, and 15 bases separated the two germline ends. The chain's CDR3 is CAWSARATDMNTEAFF. The CDR3 coding sequence is TGTGCCTGGAGTGCAAGGGCGACAGACATGAACACTGAAGCTTTCTTT. Using reference TRBV30 and TRBJ1-1 for the parts outside the CDR3, the full variable domain is SQTIHQWPATLVQPVGSPLSLECTVEGTSNPNLYWYRQAAGRGLQLLFYSVGIGQISSEVPQNLSASRPQDRQFILSSKKLLLSDSGFYLCAWSARATDMNTEAFFGQGTRLTVV.

This clone was detected only once. This sequence joins TRBV2 and TRBJ1-2, with 10 bases that match TRBD1. Trimming at V came to 7 bases and at J to 2 bases, leaving 4 bases not matched to a gene. The CDR3 totals 14 residues. Per the germline V gene, CDR1 is SNHLY and CDR2 is FYNNEI. The CDR3, as DNA: TGTGCCAGCATTGTGGGACAGGGGAACTATGGCTACACCTTC. This translates into CASIVGQGNYGYTF. Complete variable domain (other parts from reference TRBV2 and TRBJ1-2): EPEVTQTPSHQVTQMGQEVILRCVPISNHLYFYWYRQILGQKVEFLVSFYNNEISEKSEIFDDQFSVERPDGSNFTLKIRSTKLEDSAMYFCASIVGQGNYGYTFGSGTRLTVV.

The V gene is TRBV4-2, the J gene TRBJ1-6; a possible D gene is TRBD1 (6 bases). The CDR3 length is 15 residues. Trimming shortened V by 4 bases and J by 11 bases, and 18 bases separated the two germline ends. Per germline, CDR1 LGHNA and CDR2 YNFKEQ. The CDR3 DNA sequence: TGTGCCAGCAGCCTAACAGGGACCGGTTCGCCACCCCTCCACTTT. This codes for CASSLTGTGSPPLHF.

This chain connects TRBV24-1 to TRBJ2-3, with a weak D call TRBD2 (5 bases). Looked up from germline, CDR1 is KGHDR and CDR2 is SFDVKD. CDR3 length: 19 residues. V was pared by 3 bases and J by 2 bases, with 23 bases between. The CDR3 region is CATSDIGPGRGSITDTQYF. In DNA form, the CDR3 reads TGTGCCACCAGTGATATCGGCCCAGGTCGAGGGTCTATCACAGATACGCAGTATTTT.

The genes are TRBV5-4 and TRBJ2-5, with D possibly matching TRBD2 (6 bases). The V end lost 3 bases, the J end lost 1 base, and 7 bases lay between the germline ends. The CDR3 is 13 amino acids. Looked up from germline, CDR1 is SGHNT and CDR2 is YYREEE (reference sequence). This CDR3 reads CASSWDFQETQYF. CDR3 sequence (DNA): TGTGCCAGCAGCTGGGACTTCCAAGAGACCCAGTACTTC. The whole variable domain, remainder taken from reference TRBV5-4 and TRBJ2-5, is ETGVTQSPTHLIKTRGQQVTLRCSSQSGHNTVSWYQQALGQGPQFIFQYYREEENGRGNFPPRFSGLQFPNYSSELNVNALELDDSALYLCASSWDFQETQYFGPGTRLLVL.

The CDR3 loop is CASSERQGNTEAFF. The CDR3 DNA is TGCGCCAGCAGCGAGAGACAGGGAAACACTGAAGCTTTCTTT. The chain combines TRBV5-1 with TRBJ1-1; 7 positions match TRBD1. Looked up from germline, CDR1 is SGHRS and CDR2 is YFSETQ. J gave up 2 bases and V 4 bases, and 5 bases lay outside the gene matches. The CDR3 loop spans 14 amino acids.

V gene TRBV28 combines with J gene TRBJ2-1, with D unclear. Germline CDR1 and CDR2: MDHEN and SYDVKM. The germline V and J ends were trimmed by 2 bases and 6 bases, with 11 bases remaining between them. There are 14 residues in the CDR3. The CDR3 loop reads CASSLAEMSNEQFF. Written as DNA, the CDR3 is TGTGCCAGCAGTTTAGCGGAAATGAGCAATGAGCAGTTCTTC.

The chain is built from TRBV9 and TRBJ2-5; 8 bases map to TRBD2. Trimming cost V 4 bases and J 5 bases; bases outside gene matches: 13. The CDR3 is 16 residues long. Germline assignment: CDR1 SGDLS and CDR2 YYNGEE. In DNA, the CDR3 is TGTGCCAGCAGCCCACAAGCGTCCGGGACTAGGGAGACCCAGTACTTC. Protein product: CASSPQASGTRETQYF.